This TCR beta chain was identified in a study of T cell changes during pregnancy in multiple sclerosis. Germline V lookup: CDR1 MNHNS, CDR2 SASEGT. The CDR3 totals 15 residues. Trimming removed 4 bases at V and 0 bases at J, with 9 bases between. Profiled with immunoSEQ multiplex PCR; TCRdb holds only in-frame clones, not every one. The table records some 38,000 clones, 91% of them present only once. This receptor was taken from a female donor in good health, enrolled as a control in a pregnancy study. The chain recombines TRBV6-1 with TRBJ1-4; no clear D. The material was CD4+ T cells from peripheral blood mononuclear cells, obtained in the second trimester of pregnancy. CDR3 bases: TGTGCCAGCAGTGGGTCAGTTGCAACTAATGAAAAACTGTTTTTT. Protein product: CASSGSVATNEKLFF.